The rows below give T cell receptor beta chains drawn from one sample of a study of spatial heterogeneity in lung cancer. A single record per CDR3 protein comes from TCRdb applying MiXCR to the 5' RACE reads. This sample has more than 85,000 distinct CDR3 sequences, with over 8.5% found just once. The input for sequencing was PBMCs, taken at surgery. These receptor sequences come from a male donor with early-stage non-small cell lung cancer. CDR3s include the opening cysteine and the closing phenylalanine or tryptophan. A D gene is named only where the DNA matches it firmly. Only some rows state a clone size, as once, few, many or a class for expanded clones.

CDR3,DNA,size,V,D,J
CASSPPGFTDTQYF,TGTGCCAGCAGTCCACCGGGCTTCACAGATACGCAGTATTTT,few,TRBV28,-,TRBJ2-3
CASSPAGVGNQPQHF,TGTGCCAGCAGCCCCGCGGGGGTCGGCAATCAGCCCCAGCATTTT,many,TRBV28,-,TRBJ1-5
CSARREGYEQYF,TGCAGTGCTAGAAGGGAAGGGTACGAGCAGTACTTC,many,TRBV20-1,-,TRBJ2-7
CASSLPGRSGANVLTF,TGTGCCAGCAGCCTCCCAGGTCGCTCTGGGGCCAACGTCCTGACTTTC,many,TRBV3-1,-,TRBJ2-6
CASSFTGSTDTQYF,TGCGCCAGCAGCTTTACAGGAAGCACAGATACGCAGTATTTT,-,TRBV5-1,-,TRBJ2-3
CSADGGSSGTDTQYF,TGCAGCGCCGACGGGGGTTCTAGCGGCACAGATACGCAGTATTTT,many,TRBV29-1,-,TRBJ2-3
CASSQVVGNNSPLHF,TGCGCCAGCAGCCAAGTTGTAGGGAACAATTCACCCCTCCACTTT,-,TRBV4-3,-,TRBJ1-6
CASSPVWGAADTQYF,TGTGCCAGTAGTCCCGTGTGGGGGGCTGCAGATACGCAGTATTTT,many,TRBV19,-,TRBJ2-3
CASSARTSGIPTDTQYF,TGTGCCAGCAGTGCCCGGACTAGCGGGATTCCCACAGATACGCAGTATTTT,many,TRBV27,TRBD2,TRBJ2-3
CASSYGSDTQYF,TGTGCCAGCAGCTACGGATCAGATACGCAGTATTTT,few,TRBV7-2,-,TRBJ2-3
CASSPTTGPGELFF,TGTGCCAGCAGCCCTACCACAGGGCCCGGGGAGCTGTTTTTT,many,TRBV3-1,-,TRBJ2-2
CASSLKRTGGAPDTQYF,TGTGCCAGCAGCCTCAAGAGGACAGGGGGCGCGCCAGATACGCAGTATTTT,-,TRBV6-5,TRBD1,TRBJ2-3
CASSERGYEQYF,TGTGCCAGCAGTGAAAGGGGCTACGAGCAGTACTTC,many,TRBV2,-,TRBJ2-7
CASSLPLRLAIRGEQFF,TGTGCCAGCAGCTTACCCCTCAGGCTAGCAATTCGGGGTGAGCAGTTCTTC,many,TRBV7-8,-,TRBJ2-1
CASSERRQDTEAFF,TGTGCCAGCAGTGAAAGGCGGCAGGACACTGAAGCTTTCTTT,many,TRBV2,-,TRBJ1-1
CASSSGLAGTFGETQYF,TGCGCCAGCAGCTCGGGACTAGCGGGGACCTTCGGAGAGACCCAGTACTTC,few,TRBV5-1,TRBD2,TRBJ2-5
CSVVIQVSYEQYF,TGCAGCGTTGTGATACAGGTTTCCTACGAGCAGTACTTC,many,TRBV29-1,-,TRBJ2-7
CASSPIPGLPTDTQYF,TGTGCCAGCTCACCGATACCGGGACTACCCACAGATACGCAGTATTTT,many,TRBV18,TRBD2,TRBJ2-3
CASSKDVTTYEQYF,TGTGCCAGCAGCAAAGATGTGACTACCTACGAGCAGTACTTC,-,TRBV21-1,-,TRBJ2-7
CASSPAGGGGYNEQFF,TGTGCCAGCAGTCCCGCGGGCGGAGGGGGGTACAATGAGCAGTTCTTC,few,TRBV28,-,TRBJ2-1
CATVLGETGQIKITGELFF,TGTGCCACCGTTCTGGGAGAGACGGGACAGATTAAGATCACCGGGGAGCTGTTTTTT,many,TRBV7-9,TRBD1,TRBJ2-2
CSARWDSSYNEQFF,TGCAGTGCTAGGTGGGACTCCTCCTACAATGAGCAGTTCTTC,many,TRBV20-1,-,TRBJ2-1
CASSWQANQPQHF,TGTGCCAGCAGCTGGCAGGCAAATCAGCCCCAGCATTTT,few,TRBV5-6,-,TRBJ1-5
CASSLVRTQYF,TGTGCCAGCAGCTTAGTACGGACCCAGTACTTC,-,TRBV7-8,-,TRBJ2-5
CASSYTHSSYNEQFF,TGTGCCAGCAGCTATACACACAGCTCCTACAATGAGCAGTTCTTC,few,TRBV6-5,-,TRBJ2-1
CATSDPGVSNQPQHF,TGTGCCACCAGTGACCCAGGGGTTAGCAATCAGCCCCAGCATTTT,many,TRBV24-1,-,TRBJ1-5
CASSPSRPGRNTEAFF,TGTGCCAGCAGCCCCTCTCGTCCGGGAAGGAACACTGAAGCTTTCTTT,few,TRBV25-1,-,TRBJ1-1
CASSPRTSGVTDTQYF,TGTGCCAGCAGCCCCCGGACTAGCGGGGTGACAGATACGCAGTATTTT,-,TRBV7-2,TRBD2,TRBJ2-3
CASSQDWYMGASYEQYF,TGTGCCAGCAGCCAAGATTGGTACATGGGAGCCTCCTACGAGCAGTACTTC,many,TRBV4-2,-,TRBJ2-7
CASSFKGAQGNTIYF,TGTGCCAGCAGTTTTAAGGGGGCGCAGGGAAACACCATATATTTT,-,TRBV28,TRBD1,TRBJ1-3
CASAPSGRNQPQHF,TGCGCCAGCGCCCCGTCGGGCAGAAATCAGCCCCAGCATTTT,many,TRBV10-2,-,TRBJ1-5
CSVTTPSTYEQYF,TGCAGTGTCACGACACCGTCAACCTACGAGCAGTACTTC,many,TRBV20-1,-,TRBJ2-7
CASSLEIGTDTQYF,TGTGCCAGCAGCTTAGAAATTGGGACAGATACGCAGTATTTT,many,TRBV7-2,-,TRBJ2-3
CASSLVAGASAKNIQYF,TGCGCCAGCAGCTTGGTAGCGGGAGCTTCGGCCAAAAACATTCAGTACTTC,few,TRBV5-1,TRBD2,TRBJ2-4